This T cell receptor (beta chain) was sequenced during a study of blood T cell repertoires in COVID-19. Generated by immunoSEQ multiplex PCR, the TCRdb table keeps only in-frame clones and is missing some. The table shows fewer than 450,000 clones, with around 91% occurring only once. Participants, about 18 to 89 years old, spanned under 25 US areas. Each recovered donor of Cohort 3 presented with two negative PCRs, clearance, or symptom resolution. Sequenced sample: PBMCs or T cells enriched from blood (not recorded which). The clonotype comes from a man aged 18 to 30 who had recovered from COVID-19.

This chain's CDR3 is CASSSDRGPVDTQYF. In DNA, the CDR3 is TGTGCCAGCAGCTCCGACAGGGGGCCTGTAGATACGCAGTATTTT. V is TRBV11-1 and J is TRBJ2-3; TRBD1 matches 10 bases. The V gene end was trimmed by 4 bases and the J gene end by 5 bases; junction bases not matched to a gene: 6. The CDR3 loop spans 15 amino acids. The germline V gene encodes CDR1 SGHAT and CDR2 FQDESV (reference sequence).